The 22 T cell receptor beta chains reported below all come from one sample, sequenced in a study of cytomegalovirus exposure and HLA in healthy donors. The PCR contained 60 Vbeta and 13 Jbeta primers. TCRdb's table, derived via immunoSEQ multiplex PCR, lists solely in-frame clones and lacks some. This sample has about 160,000 clones; over 60% occur once, and the top ten carry approximately 13%. The sample was PBMCs. The receptors come from a middle-aged man in good health and CMV-seropositive.

About this clone itself: In the same sample, other DNA sequences code for this CDR3. The chain is built from TRBV29-1 and TRBJ1-3, with a weak D call TRBD1 (5 bases). The CDR3 spans 12 residues. The ends were cut back, 2 bases at V and 4 bases at J, with 6 bases in the middle. Germline V CDR1 and CDR2: SQVTM, ANQGSEA. For the CDR3, the DNA is TGCAGCGTTGAATCAGGGGGAAACACCATATATTTT. Residues: CSVESGGNTIYF.

V gene TRBV4-2 combines with J gene TRBJ2-7; no definite D call. Trimming removed 0 bases at V and 0 bases at J, with 6 bases between. The CDR3 has 14 residues. CDR1 and CDR2 from the germline V gene are LGHNA and YNFKEQ. As DNA, the CDR3 is TGTGCCAGCAGCCAAGAAGAGCTCTCCTACGAGCAGTACTTC. This sequence encodes CASSQEELSYEQYF.

The CDR3 DNA sequence: TGCGCCAGCAGCCGCCAGGGACTCCGCCAAGAGACCCAGTACTTC. It translates to CASSRQGLRQETQYF. The chain carries TRBV4-3 and TRBJ2-5; tentative D call: TRBD2 (6 bases). V was trimmed by 4 bases and J by 1 base, leaving 13 bases between them. Germline CDR1 reads LGHNA; CDR2 reads YSLEER. This CDR3 is built from 15 residues.

The chain joins TRBV6-6 to TRBJ2-7, with a possible D match to TRBD2 (5 bases). This CDR3 is 16 amino acids long. Trimming removed 7 bases from V and 4 bases from J, with 23 bases in between. From germline, CDR1 is MNHNY and CDR2 SVGAGI (reference sequence). As DNA, the CDR3 is TGTGCCAGCACCCACACTAGTGTGGAACACCCTTACGAGCAGTACTTC. It translates to CASTHTSVEHPYEQYF.

The rearrangement joins TRBV28 to TRBJ1-2, with unresolved D. Germline CDR1 MDHEN, CDR2 SYDVKM. V dropped 5 bases and J dropped 4 bases, with 8 bases sitting between them. This CDR3 is 12 amino acids long. The CDR3 loop reads CASSTRLYGYTF. As DNA, the CDR3 is TGTGCCAGCAGTACCCGACTCTATGGCTACACCTTC.

This rearrangement joins TRBV7-9 to TRBJ1-2; maybe TRBD1 (5 bases). The CDR3 length is 16 residues. Trimming shortened V by 5 bases and J by 5 bases, and 21 bases separated the two germline ends. Germline CDR1 SEHNR, CDR2 FQNEAQ (reference sequence). The CDR3 protein is CASSPAVSQTAYGYTF. The DNA of the CDR3 is TGTGCCAGCAGCCCCGCGGTCTCGCAGACAGCATATGGCTACACCTTC. Using reference TRBV7-9 and TRBJ1-2 for the parts outside the CDR3, the full variable domain is DTGVSQNPRHKITKRGQNVTFRCDPISEHNRLYWYRQTLGQGPEFLTYFQNEAQLEKSRLLSDRFSAERPKGSFSTLEIQRTEQGDSAMYLCASSPAVSQTAYGYTFGSGTRLTVV.

A few counts support this clone. The chain has TRBV19 and TRBJ2-1; D not certain. This CDR3 is 12 amino acids long. Trimming shortened V by 6 bases and J by 7 bases, and 10 bases separated the two germline ends. Germline lookup yields CDR1 LNHDA and CDR2 SQIVND (reference sequence). The CDR3 sequence is CASRRGGNEQFF. The CDR3 bases are TGTGCCAGTAGGAGAGGTGGAAATGAGCAGTTCTTC.

In its sample, this clone was seen once. V gene TRBV5-3 combines with J gene TRBJ1-2; maybe TRBD1 (6 bases). TRBV5-3 is designated an ORF whose function remains uncertain. This CDR3 is built from 20 residues. Trimming cost V 4 bases and J 6 bases, with 34 bases left between them. Here the CDR3 DNA reads TGTGCCAGAAGCGGTCGAGGGGGTATCAAGGAAAAATTGAAGGTCCATGGCTACACCTTC. This sequence encodes CARSGRGGIKEKLKVHGYTF.

For this clone: Other DNA sequences within the sample encode an identical CDR3. The chain uses TRBV7-9 and TRBJ2-7, with no clear D. The CDR3 runs to 12 residues. Germline CDR1 and CDR2: SEHNR and FQNEAQ (reference sequence). Between the trimmed V and J ends, which lost 5 bases and 0 bases, there was a span of 5 bases. This CDR3 reads CASSPSSYEQYF. In DNA form, the CDR3 reads TGTGCCAGCAGCCCCAGCTCCTACGAGCAGTACTTC.

This chain uses TRBV7-9 with TRBJ2-1; perhaps TRBD2 as D (5 bases). The CDR3 runs to 15 residues. The V end was cut by 3 bases, the J end by 0 bases, with 9 bases between. The germline V gene has CDR1 SEHNR and CDR2 FQNEAQ (reference sequence). The CDR3: CASSFRESSYNEQFF. CDR3 in DNA: TGTGCCAGCAGCTTTAGGGAGAGCTCCTACAATGAGCAGTTCTTC.

The rearrangement links TRBV9 to TRBJ2-7; TRBD2 is a possible D gene (5 bases). With 10 bases removed from V and 3 bases from J, the gap between germline ends came to 23 bases. The CDR3 loop spans 15 amino acids. Germline CDR1 reads SGDLS; CDR2 reads YYNGEE. For the CDR3, the DNA is TGTGCCGGCGAGAAGGCGGAGGCCCTAAACTACGAGCAGTACTTC. This gives the protein CAGEKAEALNYEQYF.

This chain joins TRBV7-9 and TRBJ2-5; D might be TRBD1 (6 bases). The CDR3 runs to 14 residues. The germline CDR1 and CDR2 sequences are SEHNR and FQNEAQ (reference sequence). V lost 3 bases to trimming and J lost 5 bases, with 13 bases between them. CDR3 region: CASSLTQGRETQYF. The DNA of the CDR3 is TGTGCCAGCAGCTTGACCCAGGGGCGTGAGACCCAGTACTTC.

The chain is built from TRBV10-3 and TRBJ1-5; TRBD1 aligns across 8 bases. V shed 10 bases, J shed 6 bases, and the junction held 11 bases outside the gene matches. CDR1 is ENHRY and CDR2 is SYGVKD in the germline V gene. The CDR3 runs 14 residues. Written as DNA, the CDR3 is TGTGCCACCAGGGCGGGACAGGAGGGTCAGCCCCAGCATTTT. Amino acid sequence: CATRAGQEGQPQHF.

The J gene is TRBJ1-4, the V gene TRBV5-4, with no clear D. The CDR3 spans 15 residues. The V and J ends lost 1 base and 5 bases respectively, with 12 bases between them. Germline lookup yields CDR1 SGHNT and CDR2 YYREEE (reference sequence). The CDR3 here is CASSLYTAPNEKLFF. The DNA for the CDR3 is TGTGCCAGCAGCTTGTATACAGCCCCCAATGAAAAACTGTTTTTT.

The chain joins TRBV4-2 to TRBJ1-4; 7 bases agree with TRBD1. The germline V gene has CDR1 LGHNA and CDR2 YNFKEQ. The trim removed 1 base at V and 12 bases at J, leaving 8 bases unmatched. The CDR3 has 14 amino acids. The CDR3 nucleotides read TGTGCCAGCAGCCAAGCTGACAGGGTTGGGGAACTGTTTTTT. Translated, it gives CASSQADRVGELFF.

This clone was counted a single time. The chain combines TRBV4-2 with TRBJ2-5, with 9 bases that match TRBD2. CDR1 and CDR2 (germline): LGHNA, YNFKEQ. This CDR3 is built from 17 residues. The V segment lost 0 bases and the J segment 5 bases; nucleotides outside the gene matches: 10. The DNA for the CDR3 is TGTGCCAGCAGCCAAGAAGGGGTAGCGGGAGTACCGGAGACCCAGTACTTC. Amino acid sequence: CASSQEGVAGVPETQYF.

The V and J genes are TRBV15 and TRBJ1-5; possible D gene TRBD1, 6 bases. V lost 0 bases to trimming and J lost 4 bases, with 13 bases between them. The CDR3 has 16 residues. Germline lookup yields CDR1 LNHNV and CDR2 YYDKDF (reference sequence). Here the CDR3 reads CATSRDSGQTNQPQHF. Written as DNA, the CDR3 is TGTGCCACCAGCAGAGATTCCGGACAGACTAATCAGCCCCAGCATTTT.

A single count supports this clone. The chain couples TRBV7-2 to TRBJ2-5, with D possibly matching TRBD1 (5 bases). The DNA end favors TRBJ2-7, so the J call may be wrong. This CDR3 region has 14 residues. The germline gives CDR1 SGHTA, CDR2 FQGNSA. The CDR3 here is CASSGAGKPYEQYF. The CDR3 DNA is TGTGCCAGCAGTGGGGCAGGGAAGCCCTACGAGCAGTACTTC.

This sequence joins TRBV12-5 and TRBJ1-1; possible D gene TRBD1, 6 bases. This CDR3 has 14 amino acids. Germline-derived CDR1 and CDR2 are LGHNT and FRNRAP. Trimming pared 9 bases from V and 0 bases from J, leaving 14 bases between. CDR3 sequence: CASDSTGLNTEAFF. The CDR3 region has the DNA TGTGCTAGCGATTCGACAGGCTTGAACACTGAAGCTTTCTTT. Combining the CDR3 with reference TRBV12-5 and TRBJ1-1 gives the whole variable domain DARVTQTPRHKVTEMGQEVTMRCQPILGHNTVFWYRQTMMQGLELLAYFRNRAPLDDSGMPKDRFSAEMPDATLATLKIQPSEPRDSAVYFCASDSTGLNTEAFFGQGTRLTVV.

The chain employs TRBV5-6 and TRBJ1-5; 7 nucleotides line up with TRBD1. Germline V gene sequence: CDR1 SGHDT, CDR2 YYEEEE. The J segment lost 4 bases and the V segment lost 4 bases, leaving 5 bases of the junction unmatched. This CDR3 is built from 14 residues. CDR3 region: CASSRGQGNQPQHF. DNA for the CDR3: TGTGCCAGCAGCAGGGGGCAGGGGAATCAGCCCCAGCATTTT.

In its sample, this clone was seen once. The CDR3 nucleotides are TGTGCCAGCAGGTTGAGGGAAAAACTGTTTTTT. This sequence encodes CASRLREKLFF. The genes are TRBV28 and TRBJ1-4; D is uncertain. Germline CDR1 is MDHEN and CDR2 is SYDVKM. The V gene lost 6 bases and the J gene lost 8 bases, with 7 bases spanning the gap. This CDR3 comprises 11 residues.

The gene calls are TRBV18 and TRBJ2-5; 13 bases are shared with TRBD2. The germline V gene has CDR1 KGHSH and CDR2 LQKENI. This CDR3 region has 15 residues. J was trimmed by 2 bases and V by 3 bases; bases with no gene match: 0. Written as DNA, the CDR3 is TGTGCCAGCTCACCGGGACTAGCGGGACAAGAGACCCAGTACTTC. Its translation: CASSPGLAGQETQYF.